Listed here are 22 T cell receptor beta chains from one sample, sequenced in a study of blood T cell repertoires in COVID-19. Using immunoSEQ multiplex PCR, the repertoire was profiled, and TCRdb retains in-frame clones only, with some absent. The sample lists 210,000 or so clones; more than 75% were seen once. Material for sequencing was peripheral blood. The receptors were gathered from a man aged 35-49 years with active or convalescent COVID-19.

V is TRBV2 and J is TRBJ2-1, with 11 positions matching TRBD1. The CDR3 totals 16 residues. Per the germline V gene, CDR1 is SNHLY and CDR2 is FYNNEI. V gave up 7 bases and J gave up 4 bases; unmatched junction bases: 9. The CDR3 DNA reads as TGTGCCAGCAATCCTATCGGGACAGGGGGTTACAATGAGCAGTTCTTC. Its translation is CASNPIGTGGYNEQFF.

V usage is TRBV11-3 and J usage is TRBJ2-1; 7 bases match TRBD2. The CDR3 is 14 amino acids. Germline CDR1 and CDR2: SGHNT and YENEEA. Trimming removed 3 bases from V and 2 bases from J; junction bases left unmatched: 1. In nucleotides, the CDR3 is TGTGCCAGCAGCTTGGCGGGAGCCTACAATGAGCAGTTCTTC. The encoded protein is CASSLAGAYNEQFF.

This clone has a handful of counts. The V and J genes are TRBV30 and TRBJ2-1; the D is unclear. The ends were cut back, 0 bases at V and 11 bases at J, with 8 bases in the middle. This CDR3 region has 11 residues. Germline-derived CDR1 and CDR2 are GTSNPN and SVGIG (reference sequence). This CDR3 is CAWSVGSKQFF. The CDR3 DNA follows: TGTGCCTGGAGTGTCGGTAGCAAGCAGTTCTTC.

The chain joins TRBV2 to TRBJ2-7, with TRBD2 matching 7 bases. This CDR3 contains 15 residues. Unmatched junction bases numbered 12, after V lost 7 bases and J lost 3 bases. From germline, CDR1 is SNHLY and CDR2 FYNNEI. The CDR3 coding sequence is TGTGCCAGCATCCGAACCGGTCTAGCGGACTACGAGCAGTACTTC. Its translation is CASIRTGLADYEQYF. The whole variable domain, remainder taken from reference TRBV2 and TRBJ2-7, is EPEVTQTPSHQVTQMGQEVILRCVPISNHLYFYWYRQILGQKVEFLVSFYNNEISEKSEIFDDQFSVERPDGSNFTLKIRSTKLEDSAMYFCASIRTGLADYEQYFGPGTRLTVT.

The J gene is TRBJ1-2, the V gene TRBV12-3 or TRBV12-4; unclear D gene. The CDR3 runs 12 residues. V dropped 6 bases and J dropped 1 base, with 6 bases sitting between them. The CDR3: CASSYDNYGYTF. The CDR3 nucleotides read TGTGCCAGCAGCTATGATAACTATGGCTACACCTTC.

The V and J genes are TRBV30 and TRBJ1-6, with no clear D. CDR1 is GTSNPN, CDR2 SVGIG, per germline (reference sequence). The V and J ends lost 3 bases and 10 bases respectively, with 13 bases between them. The CDR3 spans 13 residues. The CDR3 here is CAWRLAGGSPLHF. CDR3 bases: TGTGCCTGGAGGCTGGCGGGTGGCTCACCCCTCCACTTT.

This CDR3 reads CAWTTGRKGPTEAFF. CDR3 nucleotide sequence: TGTGCCTGGACCACAGGGAGAAAGGGGCCCACTGAAGCTTTCTTT. This chain uses TRBV30 with TRBJ1-1; possibly TRBD1 for D (6 bases). V was shortened by 4 bases and J by 4 bases, with 19 bases between the two germline ends. The CDR3 contains 15 residues. Per the germline V gene, CDR1 is GTSNPN and CDR2 is SVGIG (reference sequence).

V is TRBV13 and J is TRBJ1-6; D perhaps matches TRBD1 (5 bases). Trimming left V 4 bases short and J 4 bases short, with 11 bases between. From germline, CDR1 is PRHDT and CDR2 FYEKMQ (reference sequence). The CDR3 length is 15 residues. The CDR3 loop is CASSSKGEYNSPLHF. The CDR3 bases are TGTGCCAGCAGCTCTAAAGGGGAATATAATTCACCCCTCCACTTT. Complete variable domain (other parts from reference TRBV13 and TRBJ1-6): AAGVIQSPRHLIKEKRETATLKCYPIPRHDTVYWYQQGPGQDPQFLISFYEKMQSDKGSIPDRFSAQQFSDYHSELNMSSLELGDSALYFCASSSKGEYNSPLHFGNGTRLTVT.

J is TRBJ1-1 and V is TRBV28, with no clear D. Per the germline V gene, CDR1 is MDHEN and CDR2 is SYDVKM. CDR3 length: 13 residues. Trimming removed 8 bases at V and 1 base at J, with 11 bases between. CDR3 sequence: CASEARPNTEAFF. DNA of the CDR3: TGTGCCAGCGAGGCCAGACCGAACACTGAAGCTTTCTTT.

The chain recombines TRBV27 with TRBJ1-2; 10 positions match TRBD1. J was trimmed by 4 bases and V by 5 bases; bases with no gene match: 10. Looked up from germline, CDR1 is MNHEY and CDR2 is SMNVEV (reference sequence). The CDR3 sequence is 16 residues long. CDR3 bases: TGTGCCAGCAGTCTAGTCGGACAGGGGGGCCGCTATGGCTACACCTTC. Translation: CASSLVGQGGRYGYTF.

The gene calls are TRBV7-9 and TRBJ1-1; no reliable D call. V lost 7 bases and J lost 5, with 20 bases in between. Germline lookup yields CDR1 SEHNR and CDR2 FQNEAQ (reference sequence). This CDR3 comprises 15 residues. CDR3 loop: CASTNIGAGRTEAFF. In nucleotides, the CDR3 is TGTGCCAGCACCAACATTGGAGCGGGGAGGACTGAAGCTTTCTTT. The full variable domain, with the rest looked up from reference TRBV7-9 and TRBJ1-1, is DTGVSQNPRHKITKRGQNVTFRCDPISEHNRLYWYRQTLGQGPEFLTYFQNEAQLEKSRLLSDRFSAERPKGSFSTLEIQRTEQGDSAMYLCASTNIGAGRTEAFFGQGTRLTVV.

A few counts support this clone. This chain joins TRBV7-2 and TRBJ1-6, with D unresolved. V lost 2 bases, J lost 11 bases, and 10 bases lay in between. This CDR3 comprises 13 residues. The germline V gene encodes CDR1 SGHTA and CDR2 FQGNSA. Here the CDR3 DNA reads TGTGCCAGCAGCTTACAGGCCCCTGCACCCCTCCACTTT. This gives the protein CASSLQAPAPLHF.

The rearrangement joins TRBV5-1 to TRBJ2-2; TRBD1 matches 8 bases. This CDR3 has 17 residues. Trimming cost V 5 bases and J 0 bases; bases outside gene matches: 9. Germline V CDR1 and CDR2: SGHRS, YFSETQ. The CDR3, as DNA: TGCGCCAGCAGGCCTCAGGGGGCTTACGCGAACACCGGGGAGCTGTTTTTT. It translates to CASRPQGAYANTGELFF.

The chain employs TRBV19 and TRBJ1-1, with 10 positions matching TRBD1. Looked up from germline, CDR1 is LNHDA and CDR2 is SQIVND (reference sequence). The V segment lost 5 bases and the J segment 1 base; nucleotides outside the gene matches: 10. This CDR3 is built from 17 residues. CDR3 protein: CASSPRDRGEGNTEAFF. The CDR3 nucleotides read TGTGCCAGTAGTCCCCGGGACAGGGGAGAGGGGAACACTGAAGCTTTCTTT. The full variable domain, in which reference TRBV19 and TRBJ1-1 provide the parts outside the CDR3, is DGGITQSPKYLFRKEGQNVTLSCEQNLNHDAMYWYRQDPGQGLRLIYYSQIVNDFQKGDIAEGYSVSREKKESFPLTVTSAQKNPTAFYLCASSPRDRGEGNTEAFFGQGTRLTVV.

The chain has TRBV21-1 and TRBJ2-7; TRBD2 is the table's D call, not checked against the DNA. TRBV21-1 represents a pseudogene. The CDR3 length is 16 residues. DNA for the CDR3: TGTGCCAGCAGCAAAGCTCGACTAGCGGGAAATTGCGAGCAGTACTTC. Its translation is CASSKARLAGNCEQYF.

In this sample, this clone turned up a few times. The CDR3 bases are TGTGCCAGCATTCCCCGTTACAGGAATAACTATGGCTACACCTTC. Translated: CASIPRYRNNYGYTF. The chain links TRBV28 to TRBJ1-2, with D tentatively TRBD1 (5 bases). CDR3 length: 15 residues. Trimming took 7 bases from V and 1 from J, leaving 16 bases between them. The germline V gene encodes CDR1 MDHEN and CDR2 SYDVKM.

The table lists this clone with a few counts. The V and J genes are TRBV6-5 and TRBJ1-1; D unclear. The V gene lost 2 bases and the J gene lost 9 bases, with 13 bases spanning the gap. This CDR3 is built from 13 residues. Per the germline V gene, CDR1 is MNHEY and CDR2 is SVGAGI. This chain's CDR3 is CASSYGRHSQAFF. The CDR3 DNA reads as TGTGCCAGCAGTTACGGCCGACACTCCCAAGCTTTCTTT.

This clone was observed once. This chain's CDR3 is CASPGQGGISEAFF. DNA for the CDR3: TGTGCCAGCCCGGGACAGGGGGGGATTTCTGAAGCTTTCTTT. V and J are TRBV6-4 and TRBJ1-1, with TRBD1 matching 11 bases. Per germline, CDR1 MRHNA and CDR2 SNTAGT. J lost 6 bases, V lost 8 bases, and 8 bases had no gene match. The CDR3 sequence is 14 residues long.

In this sample, this clone turned up once. The V call is TRBV7-2, the J call TRBJ1-1; perhaps TRBD1 as D (6 bases). CDR1 and CDR2 from the germline V gene are SGHTA and FQGNSA. Trimming pared 3 bases from V and 1 base from J, leaving 9 bases between. The CDR3 is 14 residues long. The chain's CDR3 is CASSLDRQNTEAFF. The CDR3 nucleotides read TGTGCCAGCAGCTTGGACAGACAGAACACTGAAGCTTTCTTT.

This CDR3 is CASSPLPQTELNTEAFF. The CDR3 region has the DNA TGTGCCAGCTCACCCCTACCCCAGACAGAGCTGAACACTGAAGCTTTCTTT. This chain connects TRBV18 to TRBJ1-1, with D possibly TRBD1 on 5 matching bases. The germline CDR1 and CDR2 sequences are KGHSH and LQKENI. Trimming took off 3 bases at V and 0 bases at J, with 17 bases between the two ends. CDR3 size: 17 residues.

The V call is TRBV5-1, the J call TRBJ1-1; TRBD1 matches 7 bases. Trimming at V came to 3 bases and at J to 4 bases, leaving 6 bases not matched to a gene. The CDR3 spans 14 residues. Looked up from germline, CDR1 is SGHRS and CDR2 is YFSETQ. CDR3: CASSSHAGGTEAFF. For the CDR3, the DNA is TGCGCCAGCAGCTCTCACGCAGGGGGCACTGAAGCTTTCTTT.

The chain has TRBV2 and TRBJ1-2, with D uncertain. The CDR3 is 11 amino acids. V was clipped by 3 bases and J by 4 bases, with 3 bases between them. Germline V gene sequence: CDR1 SNHLY, CDR2 FYNNEI. The CDR3 loop reads CASSDSYGYTF. The CDR3 coding sequence is TGTGCCAGCAGTGACTCCTATGGCTACACCTTC.